These 23 T cell receptor beta chains share one sample of origin, sequenced in a study of regulatory T cells. Primers: 52 TRBV forward and 13 TRBJ reverse. Assay used: immunoSEQ multiplex PCR; TCRdb lists only in-frame clones, some missing. Of approximately 20,000 clones in the sample, 93% were seen once. Sequencing used CD8+ T cells sorted from blood. These receptors came from a child aged 2 to 10 with CD3G deficiency.

The chain couples TRBV10-2 to TRBJ2-1, with D possibly being TRBD2 (5 bases). With 2 bases removed from V and 8 bases from J, the gap between germline ends came to 16 bases. The CDR3 has 15 amino acids. Germline CDR1 reads WSHSY; CDR2 reads SAAADI. The CDR3 is CASSEGAPAVHEQFF. The CDR3 coding sequence is TGCGCCAGCAGTGAGGGAGCCCCAGCGGTCCATGAGCAGTTCTTC.

The CDR3 reads CASGPRDPVAPADTQYF. CDR3 DNA: TGTGCCAGCGGACCCCGGGACCCCGTCGCCCCCGCAGATACGCAGTATTTT. The chain combines TRBV28 with TRBJ2-3; the D call may be TRBD1 or TRBD2 (5 bases each). The V end lost 8 bases, the J end lost 4 bases, and 25 bases lay between the germline ends. CDR1 and CDR2 from the germline V gene are MDHEN and SYDVKM. The CDR3 has 17 amino acids.

V usage is TRBV18 and J usage is TRBJ2-5; D remains ambiguous. Germline values: CDR1 KGHSH, CDR2 LQKENI. V lost 3 bases and J 7 bases, leaving 15 bases between the germline ends. The CDR3 covers 14 residues. The CDR3 coding sequence is TGTGCCAGCTCACCGCGAAACGATGCTGGGACCCAGTACTTC. Protein product: CASSPRNDAGTQYF.

The chain joins TRBV6-1 to TRBJ2-5, with a weak D call TRBD1 (6 bases). The DNA end favors TRBJ2-7, so the J call may be wrong. The germline CDR1 and CDR2 sequences are MNHNS and SASEGT. This CDR3 region has 15 residues. CDR3 bases: TGTGCCAGCAGTGAATATGTCAGGGGCCCTTACGAGCAGTACTTC. As protein: CASSEYVRGPYEQYF.

J is TRBJ2-5 and V is TRBV10-1, with 12 positions matching TRBD1. The V segment lost 7 bases and the J segment 7 bases; nucleotides outside the gene matches: 10. The CDR3 sequence is 15 residues long. Germline assignment: CDR1 WNHNN and CDR2 SYGVQD (reference sequence). Written as DNA, the CDR3 is TGCGCCAGCACCAGGGACAGGGGGCCCAACGGGACCCAGTACTTC. It codes for CASTRDRGPNGTQYF.

The V gene is TRBV9, the J gene TRBJ2-2; weak D call: TRBD2 (5 bases). Looked up from germline, CDR1 is SGDLS and CDR2 is YYNGEE. V was shortened by 3 bases and J by 4 bases, with 13 bases between the two germline ends. The CDR3 contains 15 residues. The CDR3 protein is CASSATGIPTGELFF. CDR3 in DNA: TGTGCCAGCAGCGCGACCGGGATACCCACCGGGGAGCTGTTTTTT.

V is TRBV10-3 and J is TRBJ1-2, with unresolved D. V dropped 6 bases and J dropped 4 bases, with 9 bases sitting between them. Looked up from germline, CDR1 is ENHRY and CDR2 is SYGVKD. This CDR3 region has 12 residues. The CDR3 here is CAISVDSYGYTF. In DNA form, the CDR3 reads TGTGCCATCAGCGTCGATTCCTATGGCTACACCTTC.

V gene TRBV4-1 combines with J gene TRBJ2-3; possibly TRBD2 for D (6 bases). The CDR3 sequence is 15 residues long. The V end was cut by 1 base, the J end by 2 bases, with 10 bases between. Germline CDR1 and CDR2: MGHRA and YSYEKL. CDR3 amino acids: CASSQGWGVTDTQYF. The CDR3 DNA reads TGCGCCAGCAGCCAAGGATGGGGGGTCACAGATACGCAGTATTTT.

V gene TRBV7-9 combines with J gene TRBJ2-1; 8 bases match TRBD2. This CDR3 comprises 16 residues. The V and J ends lost 4 bases and 7 bases, in that order; junction bases with no gene match: 12. Germline assignment: CDR1 SEHNR and CDR2 FQNEAQ (reference sequence). CDR3 sequence (DNA): TGTGCCAGCAGCTCCAGAACCGGGAGGGGGTTTAATGAGCAGTTCTTC. As protein: CASSSRTGRGFNEQFF.

The V and J genes are TRBV6-1 and TRBJ2-7; 7 bases fit TRBD2. In germline, CDR1 is MNHNS, CDR2 SASEGT. CDR3 length: 14 amino acids. V shed 3 bases, J shed 2 bases, and the junction held 4 bases outside the gene matches. Written as DNA, the CDR3 is TGTGCCAGCAGTGACCCCGGACTAGCCTACGAGCAGTACTTC. It translates to CASSDPGLAYEQYF.

CDR3 coding DNA: TGTGCCAGCTCACCCGCTGCAGGGCAGAAAGGCTACACCTTC. The encoded protein is CASSPAAGQKGYTF. This chain connects TRBV18 to TRBJ1-2; possibly TRBD1 for D (5 bases). Germline-derived CDR1 and CDR2 are KGHSH and LQKENI. The germline V and J ends were trimmed by 3 bases and 8 bases, with 16 bases remaining between them. The CDR3 length is 14 residues.

The J gene is TRBJ2-2, the V gene TRBV27; D is unclear. The V gene lost 3 bases and the J gene lost 2 bases, with 13 bases spanning the gap. Germline CDR1 is MNHEY and CDR2 is SMNVEV (reference sequence). This CDR3 comprises 16 residues. CDR3 loop: CASSLLSGINTGELFF. In DNA form, the CDR3 reads TGTGCCAGCAGTTTGCTTTCCGGCATTAACACCGGGGAGCTGTTTTTT.

The chain has TRBV5-3 and TRBJ2-1; TRBD2 is a possible D gene (5 bases). TRBV5-3 is an ORF, with its function uncertain. CDR3 length: 17 amino acids. V was clipped by 5 bases and J by 10 bases, with 28 bases between them. CDR3 in DNA: TGTGCCAGAAGTCGTCCGATCCCGGCCTCAAACACGGGGGAGCAGTTCTTC. Translation gives CARSRPIPASNTGEQFF.

The CDR3 DNA reads TGTGCCAGCAGCCTCGGGACAGGGTATGGCTACACCTTC. This sequence encodes CASSLGTGYGYTF. The chain carries TRBV7-8 and TRBJ1-2; 9 bases are a match to TRBD1. V was pared by 5 bases and J by 5 bases, with 3 bases of the junction left unmatched. Germline V lookup: CDR1 SGHVS, CDR2 FQNEAQ. This CDR3 is 13 amino acids long. Full variable domain (missing parts from reference TRBV7-8 and TRBJ1-2): GAGVSQSPRYKVAKRGQDVALRCDPISGHVSLFWYQQALGQGPEFLTYFQNEAQLDKSGLPSDRFFAERPEGSVSTLKIQRTQQEDSAVYLCASSLGTGYGYTFGSGTRLTVV.

The J gene is TRBJ2-1, the V gene TRBV7-9; perhaps TRBD1 as D (5 bases). Between the trimmed V and J ends, which lost 5 bases and 8 bases, there was a span of 16 bases. CDR1 and CDR2 from the germline V gene are SEHNR and FQNEAQ (reference sequence). This CDR3 spans 14 amino acids. The CDR3 DNA sequence: TGTGCCAGCAGCAGGCCCCCAGGGTACGATGAGCAGTTCTTC. Amino acids: CASSRPPGYDEQFF.

V gene TRBV10-2 combines with J gene TRBJ2-7; TRBD2 matches at 9 bases. CDR3 length: 15 amino acids. The germline CDR1 and CDR2 sequences are WSHSY and SAAADI. J was trimmed by 2 bases and V by 2 bases; bases with no gene match: 4. The CDR3 DNA reads TGCGCCAGCAGTGAGGCGCTAGCGGGACCCTACGAGCAGTACTTC. Its translation: CASSEALAGPYEQYF.

This chain joins TRBV11-2 and TRBJ2-7; D unresolved. Germline V gene data show CDR1 as SGHAT and CDR2 as FQNNGV. V lost 1 base and J lost 4, with 8 bases in between. CDR3 length: 13 residues. CDR3 nucleotides: TGTGCCAGCAGCTTAGGGATGGGTTACGAGCAGTACTTC. It encodes CASSLGMGYEQYF.

This chain uses TRBV28 with TRBJ1-2; no definite D call. This CDR3 spans 15 amino acids. V lost 6 bases, J lost 3 bases, and 17 bases lay in between. Germline lookup yields CDR1 MDHEN and CDR2 SYDVKM. CDR3 amino acids: CASSPHGPWDYGYTF. CDR3 in DNA: TGTGCCAGCAGCCCGCATGGACCCTGGGACTATGGCTACACCTTC.

This sequence joins TRBV9 and TRBJ2-7; TRBD2 is a possible D gene (5 bases). The CDR3 is made up of 15 amino acids. Per the germline V gene, CDR1 is SGDLS and CDR2 is YYNGEE. V shed 0 bases and J shed 2 bases, with 12 bases lying between them. This CDR3 reads CASSVGAGHAYEQYF. The CDR3 DNA sequence: TGTGCCAGCAGCGTAGGGGCGGGTCATGCCTACGAGCAGTACTTC.

The J gene is TRBJ2-2, the V gene TRBV19; 10 positions agree with TRBD2. V shed 3 bases and J 6 bases; nucleotides not matched to a gene: 4. The CDR3 is 15 residues long. From germline, CDR1 is LNHDA and CDR2 SQIVND (reference sequence). CDR3 sequence (DNA): TGTGCCAGTAGTATTTCAAGCGGGAGGGCCGGGGAGCTGTTTTTT. As protein: CASSISSGRAGELFF. The variable domain in full, completed from reference TRBV19 and TRBJ2-2, reads DGGITQSPKYLFRKEGQNVTLSCEQNLNHDAMYWYRQDPGQGLRLIYYSQIVNDFQKGDIAEGYSVSREKKESFPLTVTSAQKNPTAFYLCASSISSGRAGELFFGEGSRLTVL.

This rearrangement joins TRBV28 to TRBJ2-1, with D unclear. Germline V CDR1 and CDR2: MDHEN, SYDVKM. The V gene lost 5 bases and the J gene lost 1 base, with 9 bases spanning the gap. The CDR3 totals 14 residues. CDR3 amino acids: CASSPVSSYNEQFF. DNA of the CDR3: TGTGCCAGCAGTCCAGTATCATCCTACAATGAGCAGTTCTTC. Full variable domain (remainder filled in from reference TRBV28 and TRBJ2-1): DVKVTQSSRYLVKRTGEKVFLECVQDMDHENMFWYRQDPGLGLRLIYFSYDVKMKEKGDIPEGYSVSREKKERFSLILESASTNQTSMYLCASSPVSSYNEQFFGPGTRLTVL.

The chain employs TRBV10-1 and TRBJ2-3; D gene ambiguous. V was clipped by 4 bases and J by 2 bases, with 7 bases between them. The CDR3 has 13 residues. The germline gives CDR1 WNHNN, CDR2 SYGVQD (reference sequence). The CDR3 reads CASSAGVTDTQYF. In nucleotides, the CDR3 is TGCGCCAGCAGTGCTGGGGTCACAGATACGCAGTATTTT.

The chain carries TRBV28 and TRBJ2-7, with 7 bases matching TRBD1. Per germline, CDR1 MDHEN and CDR2 SYDVKM. The V segment lost 6 bases and the J segment 4 bases; nucleotides outside the gene matches: 15. The CDR3 is 16 amino acids. CDR3 DNA sequence: TGTGCCAGCAGCAAACTTGCCGGGACAGCATTTTACGAGCAGTACTTC. It translates to CASSKLAGTAFYEQYF.